One sample yielded the 32 T cell receptor beta chains listed below, sequenced in a study of T cell responses to AZD1222 COVID-19 vaccine. Sequencing used immunoSEQ multiplex PCR; TCRdb keeps in-frame clones, though not all of them. The sample has 130,000 to 150,000 clones; 93% are singletons. The sample in question was peripheral blood, obtained on day 0 of AZD1222 vaccination. The receptors originated from an adult in good health.

The chain recombines TRBV5-1 with TRBJ1-2; 10 bases match TRBD1. V was clipped by 0 bases and J by 4 bases; unmatched bases: 6. CDR3 length: 16 residues. CDR1 is SGHRS, CDR2 YFSETQ, per germline. The CDR3 loop is CASSLVGQGISYGYTF. The CDR3 DNA sequence: TGCGCCAGCAGCTTGGTGGGACAGGGGATATCCTATGGCTACACCTTC. The entire variable domain, with the rest obtained from reference TRBV5-1 and TRBJ1-2, is as follows: KAGVTQTPRYLIKTRGQQVTLSCSPISGHRSVSWYQQTPGQGLQFLFEYFSETQRNKGNFPGRFSGRQFSNSRSEMNVSTLELGDSALYLCASSLVGQGISYGYTFGSGTRLTVV.

V is TRBV5-1 and J is TRBJ1-6, with a tentative D call TRBD1 (5 bases). From germline, CDR1 is SGHRS and CDR2 YFSETQ. The CDR3 loop spans 16 amino acids. V was shortened by 0 bases and J by 6 bases, with 13 bases between the two germline ends. The CDR3 nucleotides are TGCGCCAGCAGCTTGGTCGAGACAGTGCCTAATTCACCCCTCCACTTT. Its translation: CASSLVETVPNSPLHF. Complete variable domain (other parts from reference TRBV5-1 and TRBJ1-6): KAGVTQTPRYLIKTRGQQVTLSCSPISGHRSVSWYQQTPGQGLQFLFEYFSETQRNKGNFPGRFSGRQFSNSRSEMNVSTLELGDSALYLCASSLVETVPNSPLHFGNGTRLTVT.

The gene calls are TRBV7-9 and TRBJ1-2; 8 bases match TRBD1. Germline CDR1 and CDR2: SEHNR and FQNEAQ (reference sequence). CDR3 size: 14 residues. V lost 3 bases, J lost 6 bases, and 6 bases stayed unmatched. In DNA, the CDR3 is TGTGCCAGCAGCTTCTTAGACAGGGGCGATGGCTACACCTTC. Its translation is CASSFLDRGDGYTF.

This chain joins TRBV12-3 or TRBV12-4 and TRBJ1-4, with TRBD1 as a possible D gene (5 bases). V was shortened by 3 bases and J by 8 bases, with 7 bases between the two germline ends. CDR3 length: 12 residues. The CDR3: CASSLSGEKLFF. In DNA, the CDR3 is TGTGCCAGCAGTTTGTCAGGGGAAAAACTGTTTTTT.

The V call is TRBV7-9, the J call TRBJ1-5; D uncertain. CDR1 and CDR2 (germline): SEHNR, FQNEAQ (reference sequence). Trimming cost V 3 bases and J 7 bases, with 7 bases left between them. This CDR3 comprises 12 residues. DNA of the CDR3: TGTGCCAGCAGCTTCTCAGGACAGCCCCAGCATTTT. As protein: CASSFSGQPQHF.

J is TRBJ1-2 and V is TRBV10-3; tentatively, D is TRBD1 (5 bases). The CDR3 loop spans 19 amino acids. CDR1 is ENHRY, CDR2 SYGVKD, per germline. The germline V and J ends were trimmed by 6 bases and 4 bases, with 30 bases remaining between them. The DNA for the CDR3 is TGTGCCATCAGGGGGGGGACCGACGGGGATTACGGTCGTTCCTATGGCTACACCTTC. The encoded protein is CAIRGGTDGDYGRSYGYTF.

The CDR3: CASSTDRAQETQYF. CDR3 bases: TGTGCCAGCAGTACCGACAGGGCCCAAGAGACCCAGTACTTC. The chain has TRBV2 and TRBJ2-5; 7 bases agree with TRBD1. Looked up from germline, CDR1 is SNHLY and CDR2 is FYNNEI. CDR3 length: 14 residues. V was pared by 5 bases and J by 1 base, with 4 bases of the junction left unmatched.

The chain links TRBV6-5 to TRBJ2-2; TRBD2 is a possible D gene (6 bases). Germline V gene lookup returns CDR1 MNHEY and CDR2 SVGAGI. V was trimmed by 6 bases and J by 6 bases, leaving 14 bases between them. The CDR3 consists of 14 residues. CDR3 protein: CASSIGGGAGELFF. The CDR3 coding sequence is TGTGCCAGCAGCATCGGGGGTGGGGCCGGGGAGCTGTTTTTT.

The V call is TRBV6-5, the J call TRBJ2-1, with 9 bases aligning to TRBD1. Germline CDR1 and CDR2: MNHEY and SVGAGI. V lost 10 bases and J lost 9; bases outside the gene matches: 16. The CDR3 extends over 15 amino acids. The CDR3 here is CATGGGRTGAVEQFF. The CDR3 region has the DNA TGTGCCACCGGGGGAGGCCGGACAGGGGCGGTTGAGCAGTTCTTC.

The chain couples TRBV18 to TRBJ1-1; D uncertain. The V end lost 5 bases, the J end lost 6 bases, and 13 bases lay between the germline ends. Germline CDR1 and CDR2: KGHSH and LQKENI. The CDR3 has 13 residues. CDR3 sequence (DNA): TGTGCCAGCTCAGTCGATCTAGGCCCTGAAGCTTTCTTT. Its translation is CASSVDLGPEAFF.

The gene calls are TRBV6-1 and TRBJ1-2; 10 bases align to TRBD1. Germline assignment: CDR1 MNHNS and CDR2 SASEGT. This CDR3 is built from 17 residues. V lost 4 bases to trimming and J lost 4 bases; unmatched junction nucleotides: 12. CDR3 residues: CASSVRAPGQGGYGYTF. DNA for the CDR3: TGTGCCAGCAGTGTACGGGCACCAGGACAGGGGGGCTATGGCTACACCTTC.

The rearrangement joins TRBV5-1 to TRBJ2-3, with a tentative D call TRBD2 (8 bases). The length of the CDR3 is 16 residues. Looked up from germline, CDR1 is SGHRS and CDR2 is YFSETQ. The ends were cut back, 4 bases at V and 7 bases at J, with 22 bases in the middle. Written as DNA, the CDR3 is TGCGCCAGCAGCCCTGCCCGGCGGGGGGACAGCAATACGCAGTATTTT. This gives the protein CASSPARRGDSNTQYF.

The genes are TRBV12-3 or TRBV12-4 and TRBJ2-7; D not certain. The V gene lost 2 bases and the J gene lost 4 bases, with 6 bases spanning the gap. The CDR3 has 12 amino acids. The CDR3 protein is CASSLSQYEQYF. CDR3 DNA: TGTGCCAGCAGTTTATCCCAATACGAGCAGTACTTC.

J is TRBJ2-2 and V is TRBV7-9; possibly TRBD1 for D (6 bases). CDR3 size: 15 residues. Germline CDR1 SEHNR, CDR2 FQNEAQ (reference sequence). V was cut by 2 bases and J by 3 bases, with 10 bases left in between. The DNA of the CDR3 is TGTGCCAGCAGCTTATTGCAGGGGCACACCGGGGAGCTGTTTTTT. As protein: CASSLLQGHTGELFF.

V and J are TRBV5-1 and TRBJ2-5; no definite D call. CDR1 is SGHRS and CDR2 is YFSETQ in the germline V gene. The CDR3 runs 14 residues. V lost 3 bases, J lost 4 bases, and 13 bases lay in between. The CDR3 loop is CASSSRTDGETQYF. The CDR3 DNA reads TGCGCCAGCAGCTCAAGGACCGACGGAGAGACCCAGTACTTC.

The gene calls are TRBV5-1 and TRBJ1-6, with D hard to call. Trimming pared 0 bases from V and 8 bases from J, leaving 6 bases between. This CDR3 is 13 amino acids long. Germline V lookup: CDR1 SGHRS, CDR2 YFSETQ. The CDR3 reads CASSLVTDSPLHF. The CDR3 DNA sequence: TGCGCCAGCAGCTTGGTCACGGATTCACCCCTCCACTTT.

This clone appeared a single time. This sequence joins TRBV5-1 and TRBJ1-1, with D tentatively TRBD1 (5 bases). CDR3 length: 16 amino acids. Trimming left V 4 bases short and J 4 bases short, with 20 bases between. Per germline, CDR1 SGHRS and CDR2 YFSETQ. CDR3 in amino acids: CASSRDGASSTTEAFF. The CDR3 DNA follows: TGCGCCAGCAGCCGCGATGGGGCCAGTTCTACCACTGAAGCTTTCTTT.

The V call is TRBV12-3 or TRBV12-4, the J call TRBJ1-1; D possibly corresponds to TRBD1 (5 bases). The CDR3 contains 12 residues. The V gene lost 0 bases and the J gene lost 7 bases, with 6 bases spanning the gap. The CDR3: CASSLAGDEAFF. CDR3 in DNA: TGTGCCAGCAGTTTAGCGGGGGATGAAGCTTTCTTT.

The J gene is TRBJ2-7, the V gene TRBV2; maybe TRBD1 (6 bases). This CDR3 spans 17 amino acids. The V end lost 6 bases, the J end lost 5 bases, and 26 bases lay between the germline ends. The germline CDR1 and CDR2 sequences are SNHLY and FYNNEI. The DNA for the CDR3 is TGTGCCAGCAGGTTCACCCTGACAGGCCTTGAAGGAGACGAGCAGTACTTC. It encodes CASRFTLTGLEGDEQYF. Variable domain in full (rest from reference TRBV2 and TRBJ2-7): EPEVTQTPSHQVTQMGQEVILRCVPISNHLYFYWYRQILGQKVEFLVSFYNNEISEKSEIFDDQFSVERPDGSNFTLKIRSTKLEDSAMYFCASRFTLTGLEGDEQYFGPGTRLTVT.

The chain recombines TRBV11-2 with TRBJ1-4; 9 bases agree with TRBD1. The length of the CDR3 is 18 residues. Germline V gene data show CDR1 as SGHAT and CDR2 as FQNNGV. V gave up 0 bases and J gave up 7 bases; unmatched junction bases: 12. Here the CDR3 reads CASSLDRGQGKWGEKLFF. CDR3 nucleotide sequence: TGTGCCAGCAGCTTAGATCGGGGACAGGGCAAGTGGGGTGAAAAACTGTTTTTT.

This rearrangement joins TRBV27 to TRBJ1-5; a weak D match, TRBD1 (5 bases). The V gene lost 1 base and the J gene lost 6 bases, with 16 bases spanning the gap. This CDR3 spans 16 amino acids. The germline gives CDR1 MNHEY, CDR2 SMNVEV (reference sequence). As DNA, the CDR3 is TGTGCCAGCAGTTTATATACAGGCGGTCGTCCTCAGCCCCAGCATTTT. It yields the protein CASSLYTGGRPQPQHF.

The chain recombines TRBV11-2 with TRBJ1-1, with D perhaps TRBD1 (6 bases). Germline V gene sequence: CDR1 SGHAT, CDR2 FQNNGV. V lost 4 bases, J lost 1 base, and 10 bases lay in between. The CDR3 has 14 residues. The CDR3 DNA reads TGTGCCAGCAGCTCATGGACAGCGAACACTGAAGCTTTCTTT. Its protein is CASSSWTANTEAFF.

The rearrangement links TRBV9 to TRBJ2-1, with 9 bases matching TRBD2. The V gene end was trimmed by 4 bases and the J gene end by 5 bases; junction bases not matched to a gene: 10. CDR3 length: 16 amino acids. Looked up from germline, CDR1 is SGDLS and CDR2 is YYNGEE. The CDR3 nucleotides read TGTGCCAGCAGCCACCCAGGGGGACTAGCCCACAATGAGCAGTTCTTC. It yields the protein CASSHPGGLAHNEQFF.

The chain recombines TRBV5-6 with TRBJ1-6, with 7 positions matching TRBD1. V was pared by 5 bases and J by 1 base, with 0 bases of the junction left unmatched. There are 14 residues in the CDR3. Germline V gives CDR1 SGHDT, CDR2 YYEEEE. CDR3 loop: CASRQGSYNSPLHF. In DNA, the CDR3 is TGTGCCAGCAGACAGGGGTCCTATAATTCACCCCTCCACTTT.

This clone was recorded once. This chain joins TRBV6-5 and TRBJ1-2, with a weak D call TRBD1 (5 bases). The CDR3 runs 13 residues. Between the trimmed V and J ends, which lost 4 bases and 5 bases, there was a span of 11 bases. CDR1 MNHEY and CDR2 SVGAGI come from the germline V gene. The CDR3 DNA sequence: TGTGCCAGCAGTTTTGACCAGGGATATGGCTACACCTTC. Amino acids: CASSFDQGYGYTF.

The V and J genes are TRBV11-3 and TRBJ2-1, with 9 bases fitting TRBD1. CDR3 length: 14 amino acids. V gave up 6 bases and J gave up 8 bases; unmatched junction bases: 8. Germline V gene data show CDR1 as SGHNT and CDR2 as YENEEA. This CDR3 is CASSRQGGSYEQFF. CDR3 bases: TGTGCCAGCAGTAGACAGGGGGGGTCGTATGAGCAGTTCTTC.

The rearrangement joins TRBV15 to TRBJ2-1, with 10 bases that match TRBD2. Germline V gives CDR1 LNHNV, CDR2 YYDKDF (reference sequence). V was clipped by 1 base and J by 5 bases; unmatched bases: 8. This CDR3 is built from 17 residues. CDR3 sequence (DNA): TGTGCCACCAGCAGAGGCCTAGCGGGGGAGACCCACAATGAGCAGTTCTTC. It yields the protein CATSRGLAGETHNEQFF.

The chain carries TRBV19 and TRBJ2-2; tentatively, D is TRBD2 (6 bases). The germline CDR1 and CDR2 sequences are LNHDA and SQIVND (reference sequence). V lost 4 bases and J lost 4, with 10 bases in between. The CDR3 is 14 amino acids. Here the CDR3 reads CASSNGRGTGELFF. The DNA for the CDR3 is TGTGCCAGTAGTAACGGGAGAGGCACCGGGGAGCTGTTTTTT.

This chain uses TRBV19 with TRBJ2-1; 8 bases align to TRBD2. Unmatched junction bases numbered 7, after V lost 6 bases and J lost 0 bases. Germline V CDR1 and CDR2: LNHDA, SQIVND (reference sequence). This CDR3 has 16 amino acids. The CDR3 sequence: CASSGRAPSSYNEQFF. The CDR3 DNA reads TGTGCCAGTAGCGGGAGGGCTCCTTCCTCCTACAATGAGCAGTTCTTC.

The chain couples TRBV5-6 to TRBJ2-7; D is unresolved. Germline-derived CDR1 and CDR2 are SGHDT and YYEEEE. The CDR3 totals 15 residues. The ends were cut back, 3 bases at V and 0 bases at J, with 13 bases in the middle. Here the CDR3 reads CASSSLERSSYEQYF. The CDR3 nucleotides read TGTGCCAGCAGCTCCTTGGAGAGAAGCTCCTACGAGCAGTACTTC. Full variable domain (rest looked up from reference TRBV5-6 and TRBJ2-7): DAGVTQSPTHLIKTRGQQVTLRCSPKSGHDTVSWYQQALGQGPQFIFQYYEEEERQRGNFPDRFSGHQFPNYSSELNVNALLLGDSALYLCASSSLERSSYEQYFGPGTRLTVT.

This clone has more than one count but fewer than ten. The CDR3 loop is CASTGEETQYF. CDR3 coding DNA: TGTGCCAGCACAGGGGAAGAGACCCAGTACTTC. The V gene is TRBV2, the J gene TRBJ2-5; D possibly corresponds to TRBD1 (6 bases). With 7 bases removed from V and 3 bases from J, the gap between germline ends came to 6 bases. CDR1 SNHLY and CDR2 FYNNEI come from the germline V gene. The CDR3 has 11 amino acids. The entire variable domain, with the rest obtained from reference TRBV2 and TRBJ2-5, is as follows: EPEVTQTPSHQVTQMGQEVILRCVPISNHLYFYWYRQILGQKVEFLVSFYNNEISEKSEIFDDQFSVERPDGSNFTLKIRSTKLEDSAMYFCASTGEETQYFGPGTRLLVL.

The chain is built from TRBV7-9 and TRBJ2-1, with 11 bases aligning to TRBD2. This CDR3 spans 15 amino acids. Unmatched junction bases numbered 5, after V lost 2 bases and J lost 8 bases. Germline V lookup: CDR1 SEHNR, CDR2 FQNEAQ (reference sequence). The CDR3 loop reads CASSLFSGRADEQFF. The CDR3, as DNA: TGTGCCAGCAGCTTATTTAGCGGGAGGGCCGATGAGCAGTTCTTC.